The 5 T cell receptor beta chains below were found in one sample sequenced in a study of blood T cell repertoires in COVID-19. Some clones are missing from TCRdb's copy, which holds only in-frame ones; the method was immunoSEQ multiplex PCR. The table lists 85,000 to 130,000 clones, less than 80% of them singletons. Specimen: peripheral blood. These receptors came from a man of 80 years or more with COVID-19, enrolled during active disease.

This clone was observed once. This chain joins TRBV7-2 and TRBJ2-1; 10 positions agree with TRBD2. This CDR3 spans 15 amino acids. Losses at the gene ends were 3 bases for V and 6 bases for J; bases not matched to a gene: 5. The germline gives CDR1 SGHTA, CDR2 FQGNSA. The CDR3 DNA follows: TGTGCCAGCAGCTTCTCTAGCGGGAGTTTCAATGAGCAGTTCTTC. Its translation is CASSFSSGSFNEQFF.

The V and J genes are TRBV19 and TRBJ1-1; possibly TRBD1 for D (5 bases). The CDR3 sequence is 15 residues long. CDR1 is LNHDA, CDR2 SQIVND, per germline (reference sequence). V gave up 3 bases and J gave up 1 base, with 12 bases separating them. The DNA of the CDR3 is TGTGCCAGTAGTATCGGACAAGGGGCGAACACTGAAGCTTTCTTT. It encodes CASSIGQGANTEAFF.

V and J are TRBV2 and TRBJ2-7, with a possible D match to TRBD2 (5 bases). The ends were cut back, 5 bases at V and 2 bases at J, with 7 bases in the middle. The CDR3 length is 12 residues. Germline V lookup: CDR1 SNHLY, CDR2 FYNNEI. As DNA, the CDR3 is TGTGCCAGCAGTACCGGGACCTACGAGCAGTACTTC. This translates into CASSTGTYEQYF.

This clone was picked up a small number of times. V is TRBV7-2 and J is TRBJ2-7; D is unclear. The CDR3 contains 13 residues. In germline, CDR1 is SGHTA, CDR2 FQGNSA. Between the trimmed V and J ends, which lost 2 bases and 3 bases, there was a span of 8 bases. DNA of the CDR3: TGTGCCAGCAGCTTAAACGGCGGCTACGAGCAGTACTTC. It encodes CASSLNGGYEQYF.

This chain uses TRBV19 with TRBJ2-1, with 7 bases lining up with TRBD1. Germline V gene sequence: CDR1 LNHDA, CDR2 SQIVND (reference sequence). V lost 5 bases, J lost 4 bases, and 14 bases stayed unmatched. CDR3 length: 17 amino acids. The CDR3 sequence is CASSPYHRGSWYNEQFF. As DNA, the CDR3 is TGTGCCAGTAGTCCCTACCACAGGGGCTCCTGGTACAATGAGCAGTTCTTC.